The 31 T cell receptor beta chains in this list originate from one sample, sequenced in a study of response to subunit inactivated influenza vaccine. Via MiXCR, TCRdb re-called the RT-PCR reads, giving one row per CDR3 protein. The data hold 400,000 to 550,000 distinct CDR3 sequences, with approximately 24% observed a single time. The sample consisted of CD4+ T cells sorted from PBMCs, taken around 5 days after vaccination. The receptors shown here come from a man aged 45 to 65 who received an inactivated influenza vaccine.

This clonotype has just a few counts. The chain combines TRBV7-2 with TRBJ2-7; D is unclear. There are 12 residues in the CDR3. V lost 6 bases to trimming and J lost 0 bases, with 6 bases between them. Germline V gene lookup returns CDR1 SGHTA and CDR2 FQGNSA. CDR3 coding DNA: TGTGCCAGCAGTGCCAGCTCCTACGAGCAGTACTTC. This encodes CASSASSYEQYF.

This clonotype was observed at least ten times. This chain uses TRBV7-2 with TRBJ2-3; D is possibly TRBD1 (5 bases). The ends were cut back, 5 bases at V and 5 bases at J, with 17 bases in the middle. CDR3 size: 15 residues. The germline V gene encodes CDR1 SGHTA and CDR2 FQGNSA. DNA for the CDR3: TGTGCCAGCAGCCCAGGGTATAGCAGGGTAGATACGCAGTATTTT. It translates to CASSPGYSRVDTQYF.

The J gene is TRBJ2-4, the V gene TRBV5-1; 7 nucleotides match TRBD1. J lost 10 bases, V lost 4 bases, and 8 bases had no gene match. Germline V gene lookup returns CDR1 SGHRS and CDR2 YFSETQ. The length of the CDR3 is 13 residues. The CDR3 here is CASSGPEGAIQYF. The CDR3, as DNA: TGCGCCAGCAGCGGGCCAGAGGGGGCGATTCAGTACTTC.

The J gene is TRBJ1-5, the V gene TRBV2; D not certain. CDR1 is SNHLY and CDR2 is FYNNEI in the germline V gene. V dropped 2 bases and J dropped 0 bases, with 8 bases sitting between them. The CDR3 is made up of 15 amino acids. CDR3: CASSEPRYSNQPQHF. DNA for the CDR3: TGTGCCAGCAGTGAACCAAGATATAGCAATCAGCCCCAGCATTTT.

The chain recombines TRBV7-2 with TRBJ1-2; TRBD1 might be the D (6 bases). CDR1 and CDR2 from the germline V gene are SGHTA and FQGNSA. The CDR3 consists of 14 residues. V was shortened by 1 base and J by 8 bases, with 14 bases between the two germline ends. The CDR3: CASSLVEGVRGYTF. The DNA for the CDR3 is TGTGCCAGCAGCTTAGTTGAGGGGGTGCGGGGCTACACCTTC. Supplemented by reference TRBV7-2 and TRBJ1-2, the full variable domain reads GAGVSQSPSNKVTEKGKDVELRCDPISGHTALYWYRQSLGQGLEFLIYFQGNSAPDKSGLPSDRFSAERTGGSVSTLTIQRTQQEDSAVYLCASSLVEGVRGYTFGSGTRLTVV.

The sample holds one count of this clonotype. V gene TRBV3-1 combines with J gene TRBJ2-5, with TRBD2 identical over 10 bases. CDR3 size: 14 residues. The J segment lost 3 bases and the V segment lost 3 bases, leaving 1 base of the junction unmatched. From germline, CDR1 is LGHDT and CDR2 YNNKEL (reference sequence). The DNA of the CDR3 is TGTGCCAGCAGCCAGCTAGCGGGGGAAGAGACCCAGTACTTC. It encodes CASSQLAGEETQYF.

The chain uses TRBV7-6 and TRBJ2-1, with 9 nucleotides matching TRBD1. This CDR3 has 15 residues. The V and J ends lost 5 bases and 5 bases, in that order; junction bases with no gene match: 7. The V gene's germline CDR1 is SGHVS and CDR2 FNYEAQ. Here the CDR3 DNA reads TGTGCCAGCAGCCAGCCGGGACAGGGAAACAATGAGCAGTTCTTC. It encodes CASSQPGQGNNEQFF.

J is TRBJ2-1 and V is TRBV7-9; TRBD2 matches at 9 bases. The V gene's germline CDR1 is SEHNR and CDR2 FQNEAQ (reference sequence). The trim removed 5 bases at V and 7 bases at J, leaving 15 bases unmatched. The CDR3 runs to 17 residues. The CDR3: CASSPRRGGGAENEQFF. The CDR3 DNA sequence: TGTGCCAGCAGCCCCCGGAGGGGCGGGGGGGCCGAGAATGAGCAGTTCTTC.

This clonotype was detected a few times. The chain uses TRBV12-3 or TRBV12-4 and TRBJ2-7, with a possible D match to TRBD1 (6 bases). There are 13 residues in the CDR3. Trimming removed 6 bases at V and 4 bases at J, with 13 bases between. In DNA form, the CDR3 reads TGTGCCAGCAGGAAAACAACAGGGTACGAGCAGTACTTC. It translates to CASRKTTGYEQYF.

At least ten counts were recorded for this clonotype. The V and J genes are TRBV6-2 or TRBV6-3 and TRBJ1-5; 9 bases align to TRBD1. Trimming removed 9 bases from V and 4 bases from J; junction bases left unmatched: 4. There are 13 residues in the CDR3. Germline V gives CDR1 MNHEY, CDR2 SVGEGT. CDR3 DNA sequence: TGTGCCAGGTGGACAGGGGCAAATCAGCCCCAGCATTTT. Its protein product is CARWTGANQPQHF.

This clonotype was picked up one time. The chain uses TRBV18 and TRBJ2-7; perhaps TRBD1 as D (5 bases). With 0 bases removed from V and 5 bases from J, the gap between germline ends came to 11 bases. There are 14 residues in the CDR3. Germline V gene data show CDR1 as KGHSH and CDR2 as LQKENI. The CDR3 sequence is CASSPPSRADEQYF. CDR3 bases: TGTGCCAGCTCACCACCTTCCAGGGCGGACGAGCAGTACTTC.

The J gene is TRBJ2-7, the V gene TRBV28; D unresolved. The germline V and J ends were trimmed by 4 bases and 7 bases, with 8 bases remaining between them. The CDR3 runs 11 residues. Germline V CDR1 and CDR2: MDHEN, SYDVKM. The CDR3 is CASSSPKEQYF. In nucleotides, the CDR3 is TGTGCCAGCAGTTCTCCGAAAGAGCAGTACTTC.

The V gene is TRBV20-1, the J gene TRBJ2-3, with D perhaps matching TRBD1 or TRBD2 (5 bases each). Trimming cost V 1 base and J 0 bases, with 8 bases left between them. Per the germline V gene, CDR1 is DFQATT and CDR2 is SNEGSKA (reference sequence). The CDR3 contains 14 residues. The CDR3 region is CSARGDGSTDTQYF. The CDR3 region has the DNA TGCAGTGCTAGAGGGGACGGGAGCACAGATACGCAGTATTTT.

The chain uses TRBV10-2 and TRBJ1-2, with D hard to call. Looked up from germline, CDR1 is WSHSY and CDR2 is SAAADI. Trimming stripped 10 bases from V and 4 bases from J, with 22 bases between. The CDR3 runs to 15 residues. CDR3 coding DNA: TGCGCCATCTCGTCCGGTGCTGCGGCTACCTATGGCTACACCTTC. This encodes CAISSGAAATYGYTF.

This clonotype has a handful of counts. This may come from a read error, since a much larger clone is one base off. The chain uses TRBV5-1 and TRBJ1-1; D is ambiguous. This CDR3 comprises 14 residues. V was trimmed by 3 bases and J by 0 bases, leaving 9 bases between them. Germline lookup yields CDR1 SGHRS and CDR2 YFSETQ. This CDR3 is CASSWAQMNTEAFF. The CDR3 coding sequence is TGCGCCAGCAGCTGGGCACAGATGAACACTGAAGCTTTCTTT.

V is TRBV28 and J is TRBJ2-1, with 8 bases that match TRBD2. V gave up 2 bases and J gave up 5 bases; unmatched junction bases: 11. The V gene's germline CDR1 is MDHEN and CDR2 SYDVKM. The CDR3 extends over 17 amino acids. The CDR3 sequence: CASSLTRGLVDDNEQFF. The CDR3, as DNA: TGTGCCAGCAGTTTAACCAGGGGACTAGTAGACGACAATGAGCAGTTCTTC.

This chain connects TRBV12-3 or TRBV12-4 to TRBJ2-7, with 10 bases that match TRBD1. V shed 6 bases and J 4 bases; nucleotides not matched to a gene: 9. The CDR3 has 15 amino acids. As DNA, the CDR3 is TGTGCCAGCAGCGTCGGGGGACAGGGGTTGTACGAGCAGTACTTC. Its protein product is CASSVGGQGLYEQYF.

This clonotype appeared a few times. The CDR3 bases are TGTGCCAGCAGCTTAGTTGGCGGGGGGGCCCCTCCCTACAATGAGCAGTTCTTC. Translation: CASSLVGGGAPPYNEQFF. The gene calls are TRBV11-2 and TRBJ2-1, with TRBD2 matching 9 bases. This CDR3 spans 18 amino acids. Germline CDR1 and CDR2: SGHAT and FQNNGV. V trimming: 1 base; J trimming: 2 bases; junction bases outside the gene matches: 9.

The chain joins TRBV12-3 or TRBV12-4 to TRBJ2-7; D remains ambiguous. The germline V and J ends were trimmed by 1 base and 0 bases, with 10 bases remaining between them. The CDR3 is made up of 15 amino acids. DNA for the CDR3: TGTGCCAGCAGTTTAGGGCTAACGACCTCCTACGAGCAGTACTTC. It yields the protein CASSLGLTTSYEQYF.

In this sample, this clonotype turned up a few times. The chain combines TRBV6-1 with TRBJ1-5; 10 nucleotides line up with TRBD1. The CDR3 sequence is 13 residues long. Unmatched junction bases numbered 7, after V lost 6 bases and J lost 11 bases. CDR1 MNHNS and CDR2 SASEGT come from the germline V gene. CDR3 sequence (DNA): TGTGCCAGCAGGGGGACAGGGGAACAGGCCCAGCATTTT. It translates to CASRGTGEQAQHF.

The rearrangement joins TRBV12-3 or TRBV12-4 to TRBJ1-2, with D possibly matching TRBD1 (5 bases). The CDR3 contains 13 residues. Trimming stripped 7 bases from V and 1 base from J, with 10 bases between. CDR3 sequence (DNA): TGTGCCAGCAATGCTGACAGTAACTATGGCTACACCTTC. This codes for CASNADSNYGYTF.

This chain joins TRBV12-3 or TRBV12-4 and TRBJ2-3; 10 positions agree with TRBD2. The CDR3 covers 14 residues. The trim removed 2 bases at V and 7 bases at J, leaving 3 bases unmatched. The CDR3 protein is CASSLQRGGNTQYF. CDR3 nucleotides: TGTGCCAGCAGTTTACAGCGGGGGGGTAATACGCAGTATTTT.

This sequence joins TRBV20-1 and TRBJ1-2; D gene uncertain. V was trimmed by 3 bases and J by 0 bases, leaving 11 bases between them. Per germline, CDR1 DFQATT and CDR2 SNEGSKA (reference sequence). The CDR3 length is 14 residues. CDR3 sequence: CSARAREANYGYTF. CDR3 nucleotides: TGCAGTGCTAGGGCGCGGGAAGCTAACTATGGCTACACCTTC.

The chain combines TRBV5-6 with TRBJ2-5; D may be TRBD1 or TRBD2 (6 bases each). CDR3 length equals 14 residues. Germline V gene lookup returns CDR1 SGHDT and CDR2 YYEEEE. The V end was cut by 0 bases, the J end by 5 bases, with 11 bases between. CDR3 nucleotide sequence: TGTGCCAGCAGCTTGGCCCGGGGGCCTGAGACCCAGTACTTC. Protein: CASSLARGPETQYF.

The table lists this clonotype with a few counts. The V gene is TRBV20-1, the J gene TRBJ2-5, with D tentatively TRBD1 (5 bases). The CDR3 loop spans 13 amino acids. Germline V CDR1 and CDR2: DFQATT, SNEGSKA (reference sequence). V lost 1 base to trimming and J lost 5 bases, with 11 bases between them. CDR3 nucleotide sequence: TGCAGTGCTAGAGTTTTGGGGCGGGAGACCCAGTACTTC. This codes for CSARVLGRETQYF.

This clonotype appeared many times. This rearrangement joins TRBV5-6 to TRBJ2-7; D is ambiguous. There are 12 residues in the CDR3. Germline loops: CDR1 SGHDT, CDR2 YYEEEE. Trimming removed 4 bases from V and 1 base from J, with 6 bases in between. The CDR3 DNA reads TGTGCCAGCAGCCGAAATTCCTACGAGCAGTACTTC. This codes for CASSRNSYEQYF.

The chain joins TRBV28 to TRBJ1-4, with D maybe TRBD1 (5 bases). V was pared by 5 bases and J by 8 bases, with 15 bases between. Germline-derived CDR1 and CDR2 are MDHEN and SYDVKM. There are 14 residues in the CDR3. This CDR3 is CASSVRQIPEKLFF. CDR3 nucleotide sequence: TGTGCCAGCAGTGTTAGACAGATCCCAGAAAAACTGTTTTTT.

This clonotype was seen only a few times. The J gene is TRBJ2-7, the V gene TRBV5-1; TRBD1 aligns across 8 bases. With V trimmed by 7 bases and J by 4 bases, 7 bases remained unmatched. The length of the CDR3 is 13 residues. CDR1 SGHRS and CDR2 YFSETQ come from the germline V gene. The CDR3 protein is CASGQTGGYEQYF. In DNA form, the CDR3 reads TGCGCCAGCGGCCAAACAGGGGGATACGAGCAGTACTTC.

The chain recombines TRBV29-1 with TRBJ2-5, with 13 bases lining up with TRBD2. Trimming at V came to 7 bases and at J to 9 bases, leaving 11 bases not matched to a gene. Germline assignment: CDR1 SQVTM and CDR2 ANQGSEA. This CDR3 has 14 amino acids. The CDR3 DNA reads TGCAGCGCCTACGGGACTAGCGGGGATTGGGCCCAGTACTTC. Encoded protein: CSAYGTSGDWAQYF.

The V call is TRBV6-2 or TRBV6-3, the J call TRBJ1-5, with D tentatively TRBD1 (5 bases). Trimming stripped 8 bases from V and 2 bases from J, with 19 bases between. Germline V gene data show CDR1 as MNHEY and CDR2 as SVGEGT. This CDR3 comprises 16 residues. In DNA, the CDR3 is TGTGCCAGCGCCCGGTGGAGGGGATCGCGCAATCAGCCCCAGCATTTT. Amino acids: CASARWRGSRNQPQHF.

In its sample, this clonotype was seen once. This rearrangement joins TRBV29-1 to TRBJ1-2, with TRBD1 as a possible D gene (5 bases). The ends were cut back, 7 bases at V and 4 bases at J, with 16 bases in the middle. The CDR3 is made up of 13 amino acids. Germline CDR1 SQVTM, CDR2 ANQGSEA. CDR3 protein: CSALGGVGYGYTF. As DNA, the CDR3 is TGCAGCGCCCTCGGGGGGGTAGGCTATGGCTACACCTTC. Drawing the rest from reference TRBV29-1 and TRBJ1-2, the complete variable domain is SAVISQKPSRDICQRGTSLTIQCQVDSQVTMMFWYRQQPGQSLTLIATANQGSEATYESGFVIDKFPISRPNLTFSTLTVSNMSPEDSSIYLCSALGGVGYGYTFGSGTRLTVV.